This is a list of T cell receptor beta chains from one sample in a study of blood T cell repertoires in COVID-19. TCRdb keeps only in-frame clones here, not all; method: immunoSEQ multiplex PCR. This table holds about 70,000 clones, roughly 81% found once. Sequencing was performed on peripheral blood. The receptors were sampled from a woman aged 70-85 years with acute or convalescent COVID-19. The CDR3 runs from the conserved cysteine through the conserved F or W. The order of the fields is J gene, clone size, V gene, D gene, CDR3 protein, CDR3 DNA. A D gene is named only where the DNA matches it firmly. Where a row states a size, it is once, few, many or the class of an expanded clone; other rows omit it.

j_call: TRBJ2-1
clone_size: .
v_call: TRBV6-6
d_call: TRBD2
cdr3_aa: CASRPSGSSSNEQFF
cdr3_nt: TGTGCCAGCAGACCCAGCGGGAGTAGTTCAAATGAGCAGTTCTTC

j_call: TRBJ1-1
clone_size: .
v_call: TRBV27
d_call: .
cdr3_aa: CASHRQENTEAFF
cdr3_nt: TGTGCCAGCCACCGACAGGAGAACACTGAAGCTTTCTTT

j_call: TRBJ2-7
clone_size: .
v_call: TRBV19
d_call: .
cdr3_aa: CASNGGQSSYEQYF
cdr3_nt: TGTGCCAGTAACGGGGGGCAGAGCTCCTACGAGCAGTACTTC

j_call: TRBJ2-7
clone_size: .
v_call: TRBV10-3
d_call: .
cdr3_aa: CAISDADKGLTYEQYF
cdr3_nt: TGTGCCATCAGTGACGCAGACAAGGGGTTGACCTACGAGCAGTACTTC

j_call: TRBJ2-1
clone_size: .
v_call: TRBV6-5
d_call: .
cdr3_aa: CASGVRGRDNEQFF
cdr3_nt: TGTGCCAGCGGAGTCCGGGGAAGGGACAATGAGCAGTTCTTC

j_call: TRBJ2-2
clone_size: .
v_call: TRBV11-2
d_call: TRBD1
cdr3_aa: CASGHRGPNTGELFF
cdr3_nt: TGTGCCAGCGGCCACAGGGGACCGAACACCGGGGAGCTGTTTTTT

j_call: TRBJ1-5
clone_size: .
v_call: TRBV5-6
d_call: .
cdr3_aa: CASSFGRRFNQPQHF
cdr3_nt: TGTGCCAGCAGCTTTGGGCGACGGTTTAATCAGCCCCAGCATTTT

j_call: TRBJ1-2
clone_size: once
v_call: TRBV29-1
d_call: .
cdr3_aa: CSLGDSYGYTF
cdr3_nt: TGCAGCTTGGGAGATAGCTATGGCTACACCTTC

j_call: TRBJ1-1
clone_size: .
v_call: TRBV7-9
d_call: TRBD1
cdr3_aa: CASSPRTGWDTEAFF
cdr3_nt: TGTGCCAGCAGCCCGCGGACAGGTTGGGACACTGAAGCTTTCTTT

j_call: TRBJ1-1
clone_size: .
v_call: TRBV6-6
d_call: TRBD1
cdr3_aa: CASEDRATARGTEAFF
cdr3_nt: TGTGCCAGCGAGGACAGGGCGACGGCCCGGGGCACTGAAGCTTTCTTT

j_call: TRBJ2-5
clone_size: .
v_call: TRBV5-1
d_call: TRBD2
cdr3_aa: CASSLSAGVPPQETQYF
cdr3_nt: TGCGCCAGCAGCTTGTCAGCGGGAGTCCCTCCCCAAGAGACCCAGTACTTC

j_call: TRBJ2-3
clone_size: .
v_call: TRBV3-1/TRBV3-2
d_call: .
cdr3_aa: CASSLSPGLTDTQYF
cdr3_nt: TGTGCCAGCAGCCTTTCTCCGGGTCTCACAGATACGCAGTATTTT

j_call: TRBJ2-7
clone_size: .
v_call: TRBV11-2
d_call: .
cdr3_aa: CASSLASAAPYEQYF
cdr3_nt: TGTGCCAGCAGCTTAGCCTCAGCGGCCCCCTACGAGCAGTACTTC

j_call: TRBJ2-4
clone_size: .
v_call: TRBV1
d_call: .
cdr3_aa: CTSSQVIGLLKNIQYF
cdr3_nt: TGCACCAGCAGCCAAGTAATAGGACTGCTTAAAAACATTCAGTACTTC